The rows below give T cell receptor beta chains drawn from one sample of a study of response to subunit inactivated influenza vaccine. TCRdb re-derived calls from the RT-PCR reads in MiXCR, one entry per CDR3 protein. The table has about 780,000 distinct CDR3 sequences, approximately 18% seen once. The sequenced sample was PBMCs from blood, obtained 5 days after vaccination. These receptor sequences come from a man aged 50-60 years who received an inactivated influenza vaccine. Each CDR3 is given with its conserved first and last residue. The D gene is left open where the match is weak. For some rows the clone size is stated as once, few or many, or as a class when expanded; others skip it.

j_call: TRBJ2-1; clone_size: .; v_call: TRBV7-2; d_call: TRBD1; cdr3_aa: CASSLGRDRDFLPVPSIF; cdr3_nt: TGTGCCAGCAGCTTAGGGCGGGACAGGGACTTTCTCCCTGTCCCCAGTATCTTC
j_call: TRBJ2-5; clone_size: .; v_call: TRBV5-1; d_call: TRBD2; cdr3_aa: CASTLSGEETQYF; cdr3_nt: TGCGCCAGCACACTTAGCGGGGAAGAGACCCAGTACTTC
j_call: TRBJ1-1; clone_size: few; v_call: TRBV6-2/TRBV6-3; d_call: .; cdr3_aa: CASSYNLWGGLNTEAFF; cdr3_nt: TGTGCCAGCAGTTATAATCTCTGGGGGGGTCTGAACACTGAAGCTTTCTTT
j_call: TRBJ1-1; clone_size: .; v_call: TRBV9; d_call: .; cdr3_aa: CASSRMLGQNTEAFF; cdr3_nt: TGTGCCAGCAGCCGTATGTTAGGGCAGAACACTGAAGCTTTCTTT
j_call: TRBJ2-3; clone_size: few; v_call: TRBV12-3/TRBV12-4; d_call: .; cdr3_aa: CASSRVLRGDTQYF; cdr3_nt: TGTGCCAGCAGCCGAGTCCTAAGGGGGGATACGCAGTATTTT
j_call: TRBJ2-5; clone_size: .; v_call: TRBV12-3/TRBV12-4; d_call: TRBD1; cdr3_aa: CASNFGQGVQETQYF; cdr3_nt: TGTGCCAGCAATTTTGGACAGGGGGTCCAAGAGACCCAGTACTTC
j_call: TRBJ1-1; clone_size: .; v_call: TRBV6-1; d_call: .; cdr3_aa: CASNGNTEAFF; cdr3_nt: TGTGCCAGCAACGGAAACACTGAAGCTTTCTTT
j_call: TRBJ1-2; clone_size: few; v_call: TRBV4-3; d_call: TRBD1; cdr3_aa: CASSQEPQGNYGYTF; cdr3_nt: TGCGCCAGCAGCCAAGAACCACAGGGGAACTATGGCTACACCTTC
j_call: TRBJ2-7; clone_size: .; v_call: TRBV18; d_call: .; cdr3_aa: CASSPIRDSYEQYF; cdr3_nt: TGTGCCAGCTCACCAATTCGCGACTCCTACGAGCAGTACTTC
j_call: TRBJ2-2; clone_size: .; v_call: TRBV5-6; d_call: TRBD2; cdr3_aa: CASSRLAGVTGELFF; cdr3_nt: TGTGCCAGCAGCCGACTAGCGGGTGTCACCGGGGAGCTGTTTTTT
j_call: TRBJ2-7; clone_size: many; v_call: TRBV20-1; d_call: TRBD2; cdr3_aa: CSARVGSGRAYEQYF; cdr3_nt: TGCAGTGCTAGAGTTGGTAGCGGGAGGGCCTACGAGCAGTACTTC
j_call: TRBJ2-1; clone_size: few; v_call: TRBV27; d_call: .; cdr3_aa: CASSLGHPSYNEQFF; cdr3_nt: TGTGCCAGCAGTTTGGGACATCCCTCCTACAATGAGCAGTTCTTC
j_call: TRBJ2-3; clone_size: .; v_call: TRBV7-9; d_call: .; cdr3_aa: CASSPLDDRNTQYF; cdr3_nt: TGTGCCAGCAGCCCCCTAGACGACAGGAATACGCAGTATTTT
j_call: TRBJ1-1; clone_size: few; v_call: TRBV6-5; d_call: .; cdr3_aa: CASSYSKYEGAFF; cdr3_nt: TGTGCCAGCAGTTACTCGAAATACGAGGGAGCTTTCTTT
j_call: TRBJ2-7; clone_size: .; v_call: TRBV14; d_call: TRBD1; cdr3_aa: CASSQDRGTEKYEQYF; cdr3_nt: TGTGCCAGCAGCCAAGATCGAGGGACAGAGAAATACGAGCAGTACTTC
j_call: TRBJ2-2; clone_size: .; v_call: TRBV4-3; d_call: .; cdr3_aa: CASSQDAGWAAGELFF; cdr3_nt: TGCGCCAGCAGCCAAGATGCGGGATGGGCGGCCGGGGAGCTGTTTTTT
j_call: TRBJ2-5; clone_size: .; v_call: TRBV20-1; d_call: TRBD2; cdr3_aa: CSAGLAGVRGETQYF; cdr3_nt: TGCAGTGCGGGACTAGCGGGAGTTCGGGGGGAGACCCAGTACTTC
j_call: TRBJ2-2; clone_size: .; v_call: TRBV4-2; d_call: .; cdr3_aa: CASSHTLRGRVAGELFF; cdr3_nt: TGTGCCAGCAGCCACACACTCAGGGGCAGGGTGGCCGGGGAGCTGTTTTTT
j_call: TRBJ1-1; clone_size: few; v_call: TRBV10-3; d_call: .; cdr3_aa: CAISELGGYSEAFF; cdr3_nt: TGTGCCATCAGTGAGCTTGGGGGTTACTCTGAAGCTTTCTTT
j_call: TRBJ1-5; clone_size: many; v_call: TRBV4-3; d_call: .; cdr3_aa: CASSQDSGINQPQHF; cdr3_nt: TGCGCCAGCAGCCAAGATTCCGGGATCAATCAGCCCCAGCATTTT
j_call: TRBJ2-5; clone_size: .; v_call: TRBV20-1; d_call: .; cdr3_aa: CSASPTGGQETQYF; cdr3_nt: TGCAGTGCTTCCCCGACCGGGGGCCAAGAGACCCAGTACTTC
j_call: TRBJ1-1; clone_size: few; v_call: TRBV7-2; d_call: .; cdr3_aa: CASSPPSVTEAFF; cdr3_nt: TGTGCCAGCAGCCCGCCCTCGGTCACTGAAGCTTTCTTT
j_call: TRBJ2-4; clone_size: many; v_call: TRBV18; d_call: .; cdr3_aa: CASSREDGFLLAKNIQYF; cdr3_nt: TGTGCCAGCTCAAGGGAGGACGGATTCCTACTAGCCAAAAACATTCAGTACTTC
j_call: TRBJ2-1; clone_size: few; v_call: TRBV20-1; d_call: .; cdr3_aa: CSARDRLGAGVYNEQFF; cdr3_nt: TGCAGTGCTAGGGACCGTTTGGGGGCGGGGGTCTACAATGAGCAGTTCTTC
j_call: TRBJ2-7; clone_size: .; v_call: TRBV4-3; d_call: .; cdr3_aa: CASSQEQDDYDEQYF; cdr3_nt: TGCGCCAGCAGCCAAGAACAGGACGACTACGACGAGCAGTACTTC
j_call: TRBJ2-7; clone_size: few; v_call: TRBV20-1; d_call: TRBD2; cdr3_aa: CSASGGRAEDEQYF; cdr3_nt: TGCAGTGCCAGCGGGGGGAGGGCCGAAGACGAGCAGTACTTC
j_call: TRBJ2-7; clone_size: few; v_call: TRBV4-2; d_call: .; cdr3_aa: CASSQDSGRAMYEQYF; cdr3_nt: TGTGCCAGCAGCCAAGATTCAGGCCGAGCAATGTACGAGCAGTACTTC
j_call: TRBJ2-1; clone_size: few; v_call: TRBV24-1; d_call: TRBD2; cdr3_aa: CATSGGGLADSYNEQFF; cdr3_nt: TGTGCCACCAGTGGTGGGGGACTAGCGGACTCCTACAATGAGCAGTTCTTC